A single sample gave rise to the 26 T cell receptor beta chains below, sequenced in a study of shared clonotypes between healthy human individuals. Profiling relied on immunoSEQ multiplex PCR, and the TCRdb table lists in-frame clones only, not all of them. The sample carries roughly 2.5 million clones, around nine tenths recorded once. Material: naive CD4+ T cells sorted from blood. Described subset: CD45RA+ positively selected. Source of these receptors: a man younger than 35 in good health.

The chain joins TRBV27 to TRBJ1-2; D is possibly TRBD1 (5 bases). There are 16 residues in the CDR3. Trimming stripped 6 bases from V and 10 bases from J, with 27 bases between. Germline V gives CDR1 MNHEY, CDR2 SMNVEV (reference sequence). The CDR3: CASRFLNRLAQPDYTF. The CDR3 coding sequence is TGTGCCAGCAGATTCCTGAACAGGCTCGCTCAACCGGACTACACCTTC.

The J gene is TRBJ1-1, the V gene TRBV7-9; D is unclear. V was clipped by 1 base and J by 6 bases, with 6 bases between them. There are 12 residues in the CDR3. Germline CDR1 SEHNR, CDR2 FQNEAQ (reference sequence). This CDR3 reads CASSLVVPEAFF. CDR3 coding DNA: TGTGCCAGCAGCTTAGTCGTCCCTGAAGCTTTCTTT.

V and J are TRBV4-1 and TRBJ2-3; D is undetermined. The CDR3 extends over 12 amino acids. Germline V gene lookup returns CDR1 MGHRA and CDR2 YSYEKL. Trimming took off 1 base at V and 5 bases at J, with 4 bases between the two ends. CDR3: CASSQGVDTQYF. DNA for the CDR3: TGCGCCAGCAGCCAAGGGGTAGATACGCAGTATTTT.

The chain couples TRBV4-3 to TRBJ2-7, with TRBD1 matching over 9 bases. This CDR3 is built from 15 residues. CDR1 and CDR2 from the germline V gene are LGHNA and YSLEER. V was pared by 4 bases and J by 3 bases, with 7 bases of the junction left unmatched. In DNA form, the CDR3 reads TGCGCCAGCAGCCGAACAGGGGGCTTTGGCTACGAGCAGTACTTC. It encodes CASSRTGGFGYEQYF.

For this clone: The same CDR3 arises from other DNA sequences in this sample as well. The chain is built from TRBV7-2 and TRBJ2-2; D is undetermined. V dropped 5 bases and J dropped 4 bases, with 8 bases sitting between them. The CDR3 extends over 13 amino acids. Germline V gene data show CDR1 as SGHTA and CDR2 as FQGNSA. DNA for the CDR3: TGTGCCAGCAGCCCCCGTCCCACCGGGGAGCTGTTTTTT. This gives the protein CASSPRPTGELFF.

This clone was seen a few times. This rearrangement joins TRBV29-1 to TRBJ1-1; maybe TRBD1 (5 bases). V lost 7 bases and J lost 0, with 15 bases in between. Germline loops: CDR1 SQVTM, CDR2 ANQGSEA. There are 14 residues in the CDR3. The CDR3 loop is CSAVMDTLNTEAFF. As DNA, the CDR3 is TGCAGCGCTGTAATGGACACCTTGAACACTGAAGCTTTCTTT.

The chain joins TRBV19 to TRBJ2-1; 9 bases are a match to TRBD2. V was clipped by 2 bases and J by 9 bases; unmatched bases: 11. This CDR3 has 16 residues. Germline-derived CDR1 and CDR2 are LNHDA and SQIVND (reference sequence). The CDR3 bases are TGTGCCAGTAGTATACAAATCCAGCGGGGGGAGGGTGAGCAGTTCTTC. Its translation: CASSIQIQRGEGEQFF.

This sequence joins TRBV6-5 and TRBJ1-1, with D unclear. The CDR3 contains 15 residues. The V end was cut by 2 bases, the J end by 1 base, with 11 bases between. From germline, CDR1 is MNHEY and CDR2 SVGAGI. The CDR3 bases are TGTGCCAGCAGTTACCAACTACAGCCGAACACTGAAGCTTTCTTT. Translation gives CASSYQLQPNTEAFF.

The rearrangement uses TRBV30 and TRBJ1-3; no definite D call. The V end lost 3 bases, the J end lost 0 bases, and 12 bases lay between the germline ends. The germline gives CDR1 GTSNPN, CDR2 SVGIG (reference sequence). This CDR3 region has 15 residues. The CDR3 DNA reads TGTGCCTGGAGCCTCCACCTGAGCTCTGGAAACACCATATATTTT. It specifies CAWSLHLSSGNTIYF.

The chain uses TRBV29-1 and TRBJ1-1; 7 positions agree with TRBD1. V gave up 7 bases and J gave up 1 base; unmatched junction bases: 3. This CDR3 has 12 residues. The germline V gene encodes CDR1 SQVTM and CDR2 ANQGSEA. The CDR3 DNA reads as TGCAGCGGCAACAGGGGGAACACTGAAGCTTTCTTT. As protein: CSGNRGNTEAFF. Full variable domain (rest looked up from reference TRBV29-1 and TRBJ1-1): SAVISQKPSRDICQRGTSLTIQCQVDSQVTMMFWYRQQPGQSLTLIATANQGSEATYESGFVIDKFPISRPNLTFSTLTVSNMSPEDSSIYLCSGNRGNTEAFFGQGTRLTVV.

CDR3 amino acids: CASRPGQASGNTIYF. The CDR3 nucleotides are TGTGCCAGCAGACCAGGACAGGCCTCTGGAAACACCATATATTTT. This rearrangement joins TRBV28 to TRBJ1-3; the match to TRBD1 covers 7 bases. Trimming removed 6 bases from V and 0 bases from J; junction bases left unmatched: 5. Per the germline V gene, CDR1 is MDHEN and CDR2 is SYDVKM. This CDR3 comprises 15 residues.

A single count supports this clone. The V and J genes are TRBV2 and TRBJ2-7; possible D gene TRBD2, 6 bases. The germline CDR1 and CDR2 sequences are SNHLY and FYNNEI. The CDR3 covers 15 residues. V was clipped by 7 bases and J by 6 bases, with 22 bases between them. The CDR3 here is CASTTPARGNSEQYF. The CDR3 region has the DNA TGTGCCAGCACCACCCCAGCCCGCGGGAACTCCGAGCAGTACTTC.

As to this clone: This specimen includes other DNA sequences encoding the same CDR3. The chain couples TRBV6-6 to TRBJ2-1, with D uncertain. Looked up from germline, CDR1 is MNHNY and CDR2 is SVGAGI (reference sequence). V dropped 2 bases and J dropped 9 bases, with 5 bases sitting between them. The CDR3 consists of 11 residues. As DNA, the CDR3 is TGTGCCAGCAGTTACCTCTCTGAGCAGTTCTTC. This codes for CASSYLSEQFF.

As concerns this clone: Other DNA variants within this sample encode the same CDR3. V gene TRBV6-5 combines with J gene TRBJ2-1, with D maybe TRBD2 (5 bases). V lost 6 bases, J lost 1 base, and 10 bases lay in between. This CDR3 has 14 amino acids. CDR1 and CDR2 (germline): MNHEY, SVGAGI. The CDR3 loop reads CASSRGLSYNEQFF. The CDR3 nucleotides read TGTGCCAGCAGCAGAGGGTTATCCTACAATGAGCAGTTCTTC.

As to this clone: At one end, the junction sequence differs from germline, possibly due to a read error. The chain combines TRBV4-3 with TRBJ2-1, with 11 bases aligning to TRBD2. CDR3 length: 13 amino acids. CDR1 and CDR2 (germline): LGHNA, YSLEER. The CDR3 is CASSQDKGTSGVF. As DNA, the CDR3 is TGCGCCAGCAGCCAAGATAAGGGGACTAGCGGAGTCTTC.

This chain joins TRBV19 and TRBJ2-7, with 16 bases fitting TRBD2. The CDR3 is 16 residues long. Trimming cost V 5 bases and J 5 bases; bases outside gene matches: 6. Germline assignment: CDR1 LNHDA and CDR2 SQIVND (reference sequence). The CDR3 DNA reads TGTGCCAGTAGTTCGGGGACTAGCGGGAGGGTCCACGAGCAGTACTTC. Translated: CASSSGTSGRVHEQYF.

The V call is TRBV19, the J call TRBJ1-2; TRBD1 aligns across 7 bases. The CDR3 runs 17 residues. V trimming: 3 bases; J trimming: 2 bases; junction bases outside the gene matches: 12. The V gene's germline CDR1 is LNHDA and CDR2 SQIVND (reference sequence). The CDR3 DNA reads as TGTGCCAGTAGTATCGCCCCTCGGGAGGGGGCGAACTATGGCTACACCTTC. Protein sequence: CASSIAPREGANYGYTF.

This chain connects TRBV6-5 to TRBJ1-5, with a weak D call TRBD1 (5 bases). This CDR3 is built from 15 residues. V shed 3 bases and J shed 2 bases, with 11 bases lying between them. From germline, CDR1 is MNHEY and CDR2 SVGAGI. In nucleotides, the CDR3 is TGTGCCAGCAGTTATCCAGGGATGGGCAATCAGCCCCAGCATTTT. This codes for CASSYPGMGNQPQHF.

The chain carries TRBV30 and TRBJ2-5; D unclear. The J call may not be correct, given that the DNA end is closer to TRBJ2-7. CDR3 length: 13 residues. CDR1 and CDR2 from the germline V gene are GTSNPN and SVGIG (reference sequence). CDR3 amino acids: CAWSLVSYHEQYF. DNA for the CDR3: TGTGCCTGGAGTTTGGTGTCCTACCACGAGCAGTACTTC.

The rearrangement joins TRBV5-4 to TRBJ1-1, with a tentative D call TRBD1 (6 bases). The V end lost 4 bases, the J end lost 1 base, and 11 bases lay between the germline ends. The CDR3 spans 14 residues. Per germline, CDR1 SGHNT and CDR2 YYREEE (reference sequence). As DNA, the CDR3 is TGTGCCAGCAGCCCGGAGGGGGGGAACACTGAAGCTTTCTTT. Translation gives CASSPEGGNTEAFF.

V and J are TRBV5-6 and TRBJ1-5; 9 bases align to TRBD1. There are 15 residues in the CDR3. From germline, CDR1 is SGHDT and CDR2 YYEEEE. Losses at the gene ends were 4 bases for V and 6 bases for J; bases not matched to a gene: 8. The CDR3 spells CASSVGTGLGQPQHF. The CDR3 region has the DNA TGTGCCAGCAGCGTGGGGACAGGGTTGGGTCAGCCCCAGCATTTT.

This clone was detected once. DNA of the CDR3: TGTGCCAGCAGTCTAGGGGGACAGGGGTGGAACGAGCAGTACTTC. Protein sequence: CASSLGGQGWNEQYF. The rearrangement joins TRBV11-2 to TRBJ2-7; 10 bases map to TRBD1. CDR1 and CDR2 (germline): SGHAT, FQNNGV. Trimming cost V 6 bases and J 5 bases; bases outside gene matches: 10. The CDR3 extends over 15 amino acids.

The genes are TRBV7-9 and TRBJ2-5, with unresolved D. CDR3 length: 15 amino acids. The V gene's germline CDR1 is SEHNR and CDR2 FQNEAQ (reference sequence). The germline V and J ends were trimmed by 1 base and 1 base, with 10 bases remaining between them. As DNA, the CDR3 is TGTGCCAGCAGCTTAGGACGGACGGTCCAAGAGACCCAGTACTTC. Protein sequence: CASSLGRTVQETQYF. The full variable domain, with the rest looked up from reference TRBV7-9 and TRBJ2-5, is DTGVSQNPRHKITKRGQNVTFRCDPISEHNRLYWYRQTLGQGPEFLTYFQNEAQLEKSRLLSDRFSAERPKGSFSTLEIQRTEQGDSAMYLCASSLGRTVQETQYFGPGTRLLVL.

This clone was found once. V gene TRBV5-8 combines with J gene TRBJ2-5, with D unclear. The CDR3 covers 16 residues. Germline CDR1 and CDR2: SGHTS and YDEGEE. Between the trimmed V and J ends, which lost 1 base and 0 bases, there was a span of 13 bases. CDR3 nucleotides: TGTGCCAGCAGCTTGCGGCTGAGAACGAACCAAGAGACCCAGTACTTC. Amino acid sequence: CASSLRLRTNQETQYF.

The chain links TRBV5-1 to TRBJ1-2; D gene unclear. The CDR3 runs to 15 residues. The germline V and J ends were trimmed by 0 bases and 2 bases, with 11 bases remaining between them. Germline loops: CDR1 SGHRS, CDR2 YFSETQ. DNA for the CDR3: TGCGCCAGCAGCTTGGCGGGCGGCGAAAACTATGGCTACACCTTC. It is translated as CASSLAGGENYGYTF.

The chain employs TRBV6-4 and TRBJ2-1, with 8 bases lining up with TRBD1. After removal of 5 bases from V and 0 bases from J, the junction contained 12 bases not matched to a gene. This CDR3 has 18 amino acids. Germline lookup yields CDR1 MRHNA and CDR2 SNTAGT. The DNA of the CDR3 is TGTGCCAGCAGTCCCGGGACAGGCCTTCTTAGCTCCTACAATGAGCAGTTCTTC. Protein sequence: CASSPGTGLLSSYNEQFF.